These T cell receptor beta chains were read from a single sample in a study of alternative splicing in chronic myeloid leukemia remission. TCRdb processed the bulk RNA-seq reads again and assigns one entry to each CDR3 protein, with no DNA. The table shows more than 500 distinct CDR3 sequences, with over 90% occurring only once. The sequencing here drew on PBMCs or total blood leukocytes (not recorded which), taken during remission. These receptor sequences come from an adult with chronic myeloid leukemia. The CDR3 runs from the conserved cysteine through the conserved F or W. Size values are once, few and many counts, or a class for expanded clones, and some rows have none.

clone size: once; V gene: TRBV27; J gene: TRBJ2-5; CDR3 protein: CASSSTQGVRETQYF
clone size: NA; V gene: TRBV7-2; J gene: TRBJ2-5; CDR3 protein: CASSRRQGTQETQYF
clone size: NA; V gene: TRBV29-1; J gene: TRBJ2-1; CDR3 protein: CSVDRGGRYNEQFF
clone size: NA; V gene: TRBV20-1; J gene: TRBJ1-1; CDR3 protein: CSAKTDIEAFF
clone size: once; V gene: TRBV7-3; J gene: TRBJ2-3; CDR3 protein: CASTIGWGGSGTDTQYF
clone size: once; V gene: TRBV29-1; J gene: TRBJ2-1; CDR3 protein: CSVGTYKNNEQFF
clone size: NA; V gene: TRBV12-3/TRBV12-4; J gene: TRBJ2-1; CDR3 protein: CASSFGAGGPYNEQFF
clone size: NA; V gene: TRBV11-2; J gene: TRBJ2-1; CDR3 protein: CASSLEGQLGNEQFF
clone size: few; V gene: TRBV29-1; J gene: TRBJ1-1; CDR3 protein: CSEYGTAGTEAFF
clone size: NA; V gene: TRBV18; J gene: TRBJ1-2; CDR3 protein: CASSPPSTGGYYGYTF
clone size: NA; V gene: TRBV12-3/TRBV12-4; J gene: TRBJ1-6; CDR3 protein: CASSLAQGNNSPLHF
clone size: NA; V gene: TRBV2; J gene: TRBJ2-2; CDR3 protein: CASDEGQGNTGELFF
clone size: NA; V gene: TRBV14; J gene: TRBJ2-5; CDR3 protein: CASSPRTGKETQYF
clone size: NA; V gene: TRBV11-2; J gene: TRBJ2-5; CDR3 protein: CASSSDRGETQYF
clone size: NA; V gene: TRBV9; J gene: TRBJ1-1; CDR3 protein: CASSPRTEAFF
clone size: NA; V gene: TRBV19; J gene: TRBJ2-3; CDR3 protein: CASSMGGIKQDTQYF
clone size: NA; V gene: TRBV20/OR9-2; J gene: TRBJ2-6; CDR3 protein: CSARFGAGSSGANVLTF
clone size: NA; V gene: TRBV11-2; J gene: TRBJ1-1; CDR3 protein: CASSLSTGNTEAFF
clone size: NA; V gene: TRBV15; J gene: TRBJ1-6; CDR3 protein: CATSRGANDGNSPLHF
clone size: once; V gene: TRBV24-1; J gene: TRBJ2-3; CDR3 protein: CATSDFAGAFTDTQYF
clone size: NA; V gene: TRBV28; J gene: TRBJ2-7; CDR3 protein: CASSNFYEQYF
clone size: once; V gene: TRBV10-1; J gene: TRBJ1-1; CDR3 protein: CASRYRQNTEAFF
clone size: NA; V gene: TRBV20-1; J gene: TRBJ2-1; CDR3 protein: CSARNPGGRYNEQFF
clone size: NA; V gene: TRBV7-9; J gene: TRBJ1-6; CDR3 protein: CASRLSNNSPLHF
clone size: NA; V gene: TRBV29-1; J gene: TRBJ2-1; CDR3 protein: CSVKGKYNEQFF
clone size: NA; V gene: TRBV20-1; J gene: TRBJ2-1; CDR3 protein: CSAIPADNEQFF
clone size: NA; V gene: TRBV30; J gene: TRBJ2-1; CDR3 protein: CAWSVGSGPYNEQFF
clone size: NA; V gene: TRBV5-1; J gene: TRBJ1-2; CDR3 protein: CASSLRTENYGYTF
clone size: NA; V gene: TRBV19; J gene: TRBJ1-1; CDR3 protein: CASSIIPSGTEAFF
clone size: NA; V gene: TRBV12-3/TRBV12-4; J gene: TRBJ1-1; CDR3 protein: CASSARGLTFF
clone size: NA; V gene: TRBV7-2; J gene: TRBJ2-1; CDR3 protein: CASSLVAQVNEQFF
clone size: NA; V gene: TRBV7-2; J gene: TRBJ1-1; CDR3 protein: CASSLASGLSTEAFF
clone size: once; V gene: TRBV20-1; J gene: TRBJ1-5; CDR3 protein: CSARGDLGFQPQHF
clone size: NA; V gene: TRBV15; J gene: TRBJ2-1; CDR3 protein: CATSRGGQGNNEQFF
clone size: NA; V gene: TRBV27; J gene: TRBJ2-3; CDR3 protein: CASSPGTSGGAYTQYF
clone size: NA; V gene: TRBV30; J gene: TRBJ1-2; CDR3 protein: CAWRVAGGSGGYTF
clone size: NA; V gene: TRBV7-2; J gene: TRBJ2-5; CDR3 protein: CASSLDYWRGTQETQYF
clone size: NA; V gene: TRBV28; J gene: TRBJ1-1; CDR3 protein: CASSLNRKPAFF
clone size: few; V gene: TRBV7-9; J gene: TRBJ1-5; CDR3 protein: CASSLDRAGDQPQHF
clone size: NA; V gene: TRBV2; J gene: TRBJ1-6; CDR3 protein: CASGSRTGVNSPLHF